The 26 T cell receptor beta chains below all came from one sample that was sequenced in a study of T cells after yellow fever vaccination. From the 5' RACE reads, TCRdb called clonotypes with MiXCR, one entry per CDR3 protein. The repertoire holds 50,000 to 75,000 distinct CDR3 sequences, with approximately 6% as singletons. The starting material was PBMCs, either bulk or a sorted T-cell subset (CD4+, CD8+, memory, or dextramer-sorted; not recorded which), obtained on the day of the yellow fever booster vaccination. The receptors shown here come from a man younger than 35 who received the YFV17D yellow fever vaccine.

There are a few counts of this clonotype. The chain recombines TRBV20-1 with TRBJ2-7; the match to TRBD2 covers 7 bases. Germline V lookup: CDR1 DFQATT, CDR2 SNEGSKA (reference sequence). This CDR3 spans 14 amino acids. J lost 4 bases, V lost 0 bases, and 6 bases had no gene match. CDR3 coding DNA: TGCAGTGCTAGAGACCCGGGACTAATTTACGAGCAGTACGTC. It yields the protein CSARDPGLIYEQYV.

In its sample, this clonotype was seen a few times. This sequence joins TRBV7-3 and TRBJ2-3, with D possibly TRBD1 on 5 matching bases. CDR1 is SGHTA and CDR2 is FQGTGA in the germline V gene. V was clipped by 4 bases and J by 1 base, with 9 bases between them. CDR3 length: 14 amino acids. The CDR3 sequence is CASSYQTGTDTQYF. In DNA, the CDR3 is TGTGCCAGCAGCTACCAGACAGGCACAGATACGCAGTATTTT.

This clonotype came up a few times. V is TRBV7-9 and J is TRBJ2-5; a weak D match, TRBD1 (5 bases). Germline V gives CDR1 SEHNR, CDR2 FQNEAQ (reference sequence). The length of the CDR3 is 12 residues. V was cut by 6 bases and J by 4 bases, with 9 bases left in between. CDR3 DNA: TGTGCCAGCAGGACAGTAACAGAGACCCAGTACTTC. Protein product: CASRTVTETQYF.

The chain combines TRBV4-2 with TRBJ1-1, with D possibly being TRBD1 (5 bases). Germline V gene sequence: CDR1 LGHNA, CDR2 YNFKEQ. The CDR3 length is 15 residues. V lost 6 bases to trimming and J lost 1 base, with 15 bases between them. The CDR3 spells CASRRPGLTNTEAFF. CDR3 DNA sequence: TGTGCCAGCAGACGCCCGGGACTTACGAACACTGAAGCTTTCTTT.

This chain joins TRBV4-3 and TRBJ1-2; a possible D gene is TRBD1 (5 bases). The CDR3 runs to 14 residues. V was cut by 0 bases and J by 7 bases, with 12 bases left in between. Germline lookup yields CDR1 LGHNA and CDR2 YSLEER. Written as DNA, the CDR3 is TGCGCCAGCAGCCAAGAAAGACAGTTGGGTGGCTACACCTTC. It translates to CASSQERQLGGYTF.

This chain uses TRBV29-1 with TRBJ2-5, with a possible D match to TRBD1 (5 bases). Looked up from germline, CDR1 is SQVTM and CDR2 is ANQGSEA. The CDR3 is 17 amino acids. The V end was cut by 0 bases, the J end by 4 bases, with 21 bases between. The DNA of the CDR3 is TGCAGCGTTGAAGATCGGTCTAGGCAGGGCTGGGGAGAGACCCAGTACTTC. This translates into CSVEDRSRQGWGETQYF.

This clonotype was counted many times. This CDR3 reads CSARGQEGRDIQYF. Here the CDR3 DNA reads TGCAGTGCTAGAGGGCAGGAGGGGCGAGACATTCAGTACTTC. This chain connects TRBV20-1 to TRBJ2-4; D possibly corresponds to TRBD2 (6 bases). Looked up from germline, CDR1 is DFQATT and CDR2 is SNEGSKA (reference sequence). Trimming pared 1 base from V and 8 bases from J, leaving 15 bases between. The CDR3 is 14 amino acids.

This clonotype was found many times. The CDR3 is CASSLRRIQPQHF. DNA for the CDR3: TGTGCCAGCAGTTTACGTCGGATTCAGCCCCAGCATTTT. This rearrangement joins TRBV12-3 or TRBV12-4 to TRBJ1-5; D is undetermined. The CDR3 runs to 13 residues. Between the trimmed V and J ends, which lost 2 bases and 6 bases, there was a span of 8 bases.

This clonotype was seen only a few times. The chain uses TRBV7-2 and TRBJ2-3; 10 bases agree with TRBD1. The CDR3 runs to 19 residues. The trim removed 4 bases at V and 6 bases at J, leaving 19 bases unmatched. Germline V CDR1 and CDR2: SGHTA, FQGNSA. The CDR3 here is CASSSKPTVSGTGADTQYF. CDR3 DNA: TGTGCCAGCAGCTCCAAACCGACGGTCTCCGGGACAGGGGCCGATACGCAGTATTTT.

The chain links TRBV12-3 or TRBV12-4 to TRBJ2-1; D perhaps matches TRBD1 (6 bases). V dropped 5 bases and J dropped 9 bases, with 14 bases sitting between them. The CDR3 length is 13 residues. CDR3: CASSPTGFREQFF. CDR3 bases: TGTGCCAGCAGTCCGACAGGTTTCCGTGAGCAGTTCTTC.

The chain combines TRBV11-2 with TRBJ2-7, with D possibly being TRBD2 (6 bases). The CDR3 has 16 amino acids. The germline V gene has CDR1 SGHAT and CDR2 FQNNGV. Trimming cost V 1 base and J 3 bases, with 16 bases left between them. This CDR3 reads CASSLATGLGNYEQYF. CDR3 nucleotides: TGTGCCAGCAGCTTAGCAACGGGACTGGGAAACTACGAGCAGTACTTC.

Many counts were recorded for this clonotype. The chain combines TRBV24-1 with TRBJ1-5, with D unresolved. Germline lookup yields CDR1 KGHDR and CDR2 SFDVKD. The V and J ends lost 5 bases and 5 bases respectively, with 9 bases between them. CDR3 length: 13 residues. The CDR3 sequence is CATSAGWDQPQHF. CDR3 nucleotide sequence: TGTGCCACCAGTGCCGGGTGGGATCAGCCCCAGCATTTT.

This clonotype was counted at least ten times. The V call is TRBV2, the J call TRBJ2-3, with 7 bases lining up with TRBD1. The CDR3 is 13 residues long. After removal of 9 bases from V and 7 bases from J, the junction contained 10 bases not matched to a gene. The germline gives CDR1 SNHLY, CDR2 FYNNEI. CDR3 sequence: CASHTGEMNTQYF. In DNA, the CDR3 is TGTGCCAGTCACACAGGGGAAATGAATACGCAGTATTTT.

The chain employs TRBV29-1 and TRBJ2-1, with D unclear. This CDR3 is 12 amino acids long. The germline V gene encodes CDR1 SQVTM and CDR2 ANQGSEA. Trimming cost V 4 bases and J 7 bases, with 11 bases left between them. The CDR3 nucleotides are TGCAGCGTTGTACGTATCGGAAATGAGCAGTTCTTC. It codes for CSVVRIGNEQFF.

This clonotype was found a few times. This chain links TRBV5-1 with TRBJ2-2, with TRBD1 identical over 7 bases. CDR1 and CDR2 (germline): SGHRS, YFSETQ. The CDR3 loop spans 15 amino acids. Germline trimming cut 0 bases from V and 6 bases from J; bases unmatched to any gene: 5. This CDR3 reads CASSLGQGDPGELFF. Here the CDR3 DNA reads TGCGCCAGCAGCTTGGGACAGGGTGACCCCGGGGAGCTGTTTTTT.

This clonotype appeared many times. The rearrangement uses TRBV12-3 or TRBV12-4 and TRBJ2-2; 10 bases align to TRBD1. V dropped 5 bases and J dropped 3; count of bases not matched to a gene: 3. This CDR3 is built from 15 residues. CDR3 bases: TGTGCCAGCAGTGCGGGACAGGGGTACACCGGGGAGCTGTTTTTT. Translated, it gives CASSAGQGYTGELFF.

The rearrangement joins TRBV19 to TRBJ1-6; a possible D gene is TRBD1 (6 bases). Deletions cut 3 bases from V and 10 bases from J, with 16 bases between. Germline V CDR1 and CDR2: LNHDA, SQIVND (reference sequence). The CDR3 runs 15 residues. CDR3 nucleotide sequence: TGTGCCAGTAGTATCACAGGGATAGGGGGATCACCCCTCCACTTT. It translates to CASSITGIGGSPLHF.

This clonotype has ten or more counts. The genes are TRBV7-9 and TRBJ2-1; unclear D gene. This CDR3 region has 13 residues. Germline V CDR1 and CDR2: SEHNR, FQNEAQ (reference sequence). V was clipped by 3 bases and J by 8 bases, with 11 bases between them. This CDR3 is CASSLMVDDEQFF. CDR3 sequence (DNA): TGTGCCAGCAGCTTGATGGTTGACGATGAGCAGTTCTTC.

This clonotype has ten or more counts. This rearrangement joins TRBV11-3 to TRBJ2-1; D unresolved. The V gene's germline CDR1 is SGHNT and CDR2 YENEEA. V was shortened by 0 bases and J by 0 bases, with 9 bases between the two germline ends. This CDR3 has 16 residues. This CDR3 reads CASSLESESSYNEQFF. The CDR3 DNA sequence: TGTGCCAGCAGCTTAGAGTCTGAAAGCTCCTACAATGAGCAGTTCTTC.

The chain recombines TRBV4-3 with TRBJ2-2; D remains unclear. Between the trimmed V and J ends, which lost 0 bases and 6 bases, there was a span of 11 bases. The length of the CDR3 is 15 residues. CDR1 and CDR2 (germline): LGHNA, YSLEER. Here the CDR3 DNA reads TGCGCCAGCAGCCAAGATCACGGGCTCGCCGGGGAGCTGTTTTTT. Encoded protein: CASSQDHGLAGELFF.

This clonotype occurred many times. The rearrangement joins TRBV20-1 to TRBJ1-1, with a possible D match to TRBD1 (5 bases). The germline gives CDR1 DFQATT, CDR2 SNEGSKA (reference sequence). V was clipped by 1 base and J by 4 bases, with 16 bases between them. The CDR3 runs 15 residues. The CDR3 DNA sequence: TGCAGTGCTAGAGTCCTGGGGGGGGAGGGCACTGAAGCTTTCTTT. Protein sequence: CSARVLGGEGTEAFF.

This clonotype was observed a handful of times. V and J are TRBV7-9 and TRBJ1-1; D remains ambiguous. The V end lost 5 bases, the J end lost 1 base, and 17 bases lay between the germline ends. Germline CDR1 and CDR2: SEHNR and FQNEAQ (reference sequence). The CDR3 covers 16 residues. CDR3 residues: CASSPPPSSGNTEAFF. The CDR3 region has the DNA TGTGCCAGCAGCCCACCTCCCTCCTCGGGGAACACTGAAGCTTTCTTT.

This clonotype was recorded many times. The gene calls are TRBV21-1 and TRBJ2-5; TRBD1, the table's D call, was not compared with the DNA. TRBV21-1 represents a pseudogene. This CDR3 comprises 15 residues. CDR3 DNA sequence: TGTGCCAGCAGCAAAGAGGGACAGGGAGTGGAGACCCAGTACTTC. This gives the protein CASSKEGQGVETQYF.

At least ten counts were recorded for this clonotype. The chain combines TRBV12-2 with TRBJ1-6; the table's D call, TRBD1, has no DNA check behind it. TRBV12-2 is marked as a pseudogene. This CDR3 has 16 residues. CDR3 residues: CASRSAGSGGGSPLHF. The CDR3 nucleotides are TGTGCAAGTCGCTCTGCTGGCTCGGGCGGGGGTTCACCCCTCCACTTT.

The chain carries TRBV6-5 and TRBJ1-1, with 7 bases identical to TRBD1. Germline lookup yields CDR1 MNHEY and CDR2 SVGAGI. Trimming cost V 4 bases and J 0 bases; bases outside gene matches: 2. The CDR3 length is 14 residues. As DNA, the CDR3 is TGTGCCAGCAGTTGGGACAGACTGAACACTGAAGCTTTCTTT. Residues: CASSWDRLNTEAFF.

This clonotype was seen only a few times. The chain has TRBV4-1 and TRBJ2-7; the D gene is possibly TRBD2 (5 bases). The CDR3 is 15 amino acids. V shed 2 bases and J shed 0 bases, with 11 bases lying between them. Germline loops: CDR1 MGHRA, CDR2 YSYEKL. CDR3 coding DNA: TGCGCCAGCAGCCAATTGCCGGGAAGCTCCTACGAGCAGTACTTC. It specifies CASSQLPGSSYEQYF.